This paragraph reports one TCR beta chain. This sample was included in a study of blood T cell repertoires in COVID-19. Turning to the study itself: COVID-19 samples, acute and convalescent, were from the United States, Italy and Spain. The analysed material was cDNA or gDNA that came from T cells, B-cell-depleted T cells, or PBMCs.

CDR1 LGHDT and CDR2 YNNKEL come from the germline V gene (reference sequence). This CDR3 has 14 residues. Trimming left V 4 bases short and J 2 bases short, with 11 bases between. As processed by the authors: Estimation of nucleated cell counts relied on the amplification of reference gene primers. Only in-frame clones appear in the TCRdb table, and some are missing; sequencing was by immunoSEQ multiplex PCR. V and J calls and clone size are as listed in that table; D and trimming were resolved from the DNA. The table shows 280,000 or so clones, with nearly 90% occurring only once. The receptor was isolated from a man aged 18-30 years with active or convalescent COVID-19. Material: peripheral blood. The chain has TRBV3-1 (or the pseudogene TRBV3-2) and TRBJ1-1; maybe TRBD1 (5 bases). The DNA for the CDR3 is TGTGCCAGCAGCCGCAGACAGATCAACACTGAAGCTTTCTTT. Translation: CASSRRQINTEAFF.